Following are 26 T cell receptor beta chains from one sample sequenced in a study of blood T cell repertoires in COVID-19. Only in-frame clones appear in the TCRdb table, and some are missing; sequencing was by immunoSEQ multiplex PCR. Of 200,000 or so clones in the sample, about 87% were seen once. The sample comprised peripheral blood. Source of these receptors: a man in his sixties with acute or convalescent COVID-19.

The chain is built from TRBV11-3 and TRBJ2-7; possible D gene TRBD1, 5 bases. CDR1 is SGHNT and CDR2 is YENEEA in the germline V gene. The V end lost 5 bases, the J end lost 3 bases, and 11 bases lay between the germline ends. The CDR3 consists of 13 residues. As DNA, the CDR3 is TGTGCCAGCAGCCGGACCGACAGCTACGAGCAGTACTTC. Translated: CASSRTDSYEQYF.

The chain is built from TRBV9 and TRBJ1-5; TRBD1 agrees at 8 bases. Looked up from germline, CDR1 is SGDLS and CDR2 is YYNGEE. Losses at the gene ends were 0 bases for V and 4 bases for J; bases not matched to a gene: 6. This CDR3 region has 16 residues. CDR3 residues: CASSVGAGGANQPQHF. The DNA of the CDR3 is TGTGCCAGCAGCGTAGGGGCAGGGGGCGCAAATCAGCCCCAGCATTTT.

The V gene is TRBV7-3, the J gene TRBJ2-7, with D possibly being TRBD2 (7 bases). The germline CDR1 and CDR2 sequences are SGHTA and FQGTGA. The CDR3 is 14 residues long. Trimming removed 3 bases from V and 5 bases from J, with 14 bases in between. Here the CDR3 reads CASSFGGRNDEQYF. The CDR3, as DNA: TGTGCCAGCAGCTTCGGGGGGCGCAACGACGAGCAGTACTTC.

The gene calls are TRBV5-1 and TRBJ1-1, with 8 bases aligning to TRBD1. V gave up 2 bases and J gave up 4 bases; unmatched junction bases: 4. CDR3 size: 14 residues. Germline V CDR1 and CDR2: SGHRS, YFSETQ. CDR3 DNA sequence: TGCGCCAGCAGCTTTGGACAGGGCAGCACTGAAGCTTTCTTT. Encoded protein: CASSFGQGSTEAFF.

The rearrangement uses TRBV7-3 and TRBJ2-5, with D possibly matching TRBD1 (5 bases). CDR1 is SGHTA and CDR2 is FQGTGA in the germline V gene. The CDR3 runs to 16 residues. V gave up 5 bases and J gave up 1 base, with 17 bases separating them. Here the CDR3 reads CASSPRPQGIQETQYF. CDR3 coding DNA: TGTGCCAGCAGCCCGCGGCCCCAGGGAATCCAAGAGACCCAGTACTTC.

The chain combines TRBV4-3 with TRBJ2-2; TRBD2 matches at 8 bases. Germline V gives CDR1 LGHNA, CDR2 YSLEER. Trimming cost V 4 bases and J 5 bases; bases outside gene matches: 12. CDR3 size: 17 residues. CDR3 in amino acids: CASSRSPRGGLTGELFF. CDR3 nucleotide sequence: TGCGCCAGCAGCCGAAGTCCCCGGGGGGGCTTAACCGGGGAGCTGTTTTTT.

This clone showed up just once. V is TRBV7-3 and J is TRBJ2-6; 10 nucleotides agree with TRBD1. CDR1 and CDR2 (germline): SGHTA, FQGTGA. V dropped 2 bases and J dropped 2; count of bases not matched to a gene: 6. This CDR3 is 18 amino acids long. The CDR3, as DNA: TGTGCCAGCAGCTTATTTCGACAGGGGGCTGCTGGGGCCAACGTCCTGACTTTC. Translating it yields CASSLFRQGAAGANVLTF.

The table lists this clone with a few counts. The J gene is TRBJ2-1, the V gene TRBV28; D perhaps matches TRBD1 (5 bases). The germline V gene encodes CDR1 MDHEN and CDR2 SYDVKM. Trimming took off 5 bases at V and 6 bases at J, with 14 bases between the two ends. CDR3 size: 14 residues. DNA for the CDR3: TGTGCCAGCAGTCTTAGAGGCAGGGCCAATGAGCAGTTCTTC. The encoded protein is CASSLRGRANEQFF.

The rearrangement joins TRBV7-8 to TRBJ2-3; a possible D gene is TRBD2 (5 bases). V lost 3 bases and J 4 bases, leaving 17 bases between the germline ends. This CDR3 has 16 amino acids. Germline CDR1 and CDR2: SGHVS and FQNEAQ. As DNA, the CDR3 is TGTGCCAGCAGCTTTCGTATGGGGAGTAAGGCAGATACGCAGTATTTT. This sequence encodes CASSFRMGSKADTQYF. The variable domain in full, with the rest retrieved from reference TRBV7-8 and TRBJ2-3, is GAGVSQSPRYKVAKRGQDVALRCDPISGHVSLFWYQQALGQGPEFLTYFQNEAQLDKSGLPSDRFFAERPEGSVSTLKIQRTQQEDSAVYLCASSFRMGSKADTQYFGPGTRLTVL.

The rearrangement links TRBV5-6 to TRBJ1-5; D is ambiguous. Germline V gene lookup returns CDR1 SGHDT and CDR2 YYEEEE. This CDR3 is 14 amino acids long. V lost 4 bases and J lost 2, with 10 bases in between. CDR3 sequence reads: CASSPAGGNQPQHF. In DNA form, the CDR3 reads TGTGCCAGCAGCCCGGCCGGGGGCAATCAGCCCCAGCATTTT.

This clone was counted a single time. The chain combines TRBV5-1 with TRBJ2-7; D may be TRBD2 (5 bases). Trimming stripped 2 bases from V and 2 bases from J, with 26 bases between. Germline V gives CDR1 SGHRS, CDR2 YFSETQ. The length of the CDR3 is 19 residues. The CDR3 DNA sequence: TGCGCCAGCAGCTTCGGCCGGGCCCAATACGAAGGAGGTGCCTACGAGCAGTACTTC. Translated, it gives CASSFGRAQYEGGAYEQYF.

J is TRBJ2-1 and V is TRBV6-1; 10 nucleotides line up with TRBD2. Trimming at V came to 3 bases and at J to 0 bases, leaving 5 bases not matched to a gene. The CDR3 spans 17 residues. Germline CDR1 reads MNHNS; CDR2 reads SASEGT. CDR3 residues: CASSDTLAGVSYNEQFF. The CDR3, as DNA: TGTGCCAGCAGTGATACCCTAGCGGGGGTCTCCTACAATGAGCAGTTCTTC.

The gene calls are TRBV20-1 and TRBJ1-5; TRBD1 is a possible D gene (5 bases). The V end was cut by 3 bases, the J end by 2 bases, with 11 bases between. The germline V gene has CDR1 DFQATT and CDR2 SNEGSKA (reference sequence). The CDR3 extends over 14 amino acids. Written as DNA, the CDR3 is TGCAGTGCTAGTTATCCCAGGGGCAATCAGCCCCAGCATTTT. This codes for CSASYPRGNQPQHF.

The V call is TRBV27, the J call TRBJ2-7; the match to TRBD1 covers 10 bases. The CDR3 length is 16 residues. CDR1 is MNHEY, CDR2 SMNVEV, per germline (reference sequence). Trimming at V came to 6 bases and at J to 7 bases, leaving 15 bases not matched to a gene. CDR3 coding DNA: TGTGCCAGCAGCTTACTCCCGGGACAGGGGTTATTGGAGCAGTACTTC. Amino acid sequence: CASSLLPGQGLLEQYF.

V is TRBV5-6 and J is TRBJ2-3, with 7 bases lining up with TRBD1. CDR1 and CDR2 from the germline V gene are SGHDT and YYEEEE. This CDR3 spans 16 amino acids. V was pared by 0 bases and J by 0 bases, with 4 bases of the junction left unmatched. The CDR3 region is CASSLGWTGSTDTQYF. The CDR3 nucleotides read TGTGCCAGCAGCTTGGGCTGGACAGGTAGCACAGATACGCAGTATTTT.

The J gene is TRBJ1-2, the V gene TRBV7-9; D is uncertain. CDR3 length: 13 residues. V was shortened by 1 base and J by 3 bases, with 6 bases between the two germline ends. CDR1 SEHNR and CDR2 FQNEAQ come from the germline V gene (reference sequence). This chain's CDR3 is CASSLGADYGYTF. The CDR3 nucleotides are TGTGCCAGCAGCTTAGGGGCCGACTATGGCTACACCTTC.

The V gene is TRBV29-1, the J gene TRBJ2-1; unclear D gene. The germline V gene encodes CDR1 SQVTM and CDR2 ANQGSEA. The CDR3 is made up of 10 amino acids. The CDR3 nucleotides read TGCAGTGCTATAGAGTATGAGCAGTTCTTC. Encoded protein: CSAIEYEQFF.

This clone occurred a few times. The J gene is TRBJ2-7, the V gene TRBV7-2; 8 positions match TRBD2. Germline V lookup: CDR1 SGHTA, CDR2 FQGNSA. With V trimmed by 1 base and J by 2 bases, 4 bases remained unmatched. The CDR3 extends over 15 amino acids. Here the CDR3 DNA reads TGTGCCAGCAGCTTAGACGGGACTAGAACCTACGAGCAGTACTTC. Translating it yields CASSLDGTRTYEQYF.

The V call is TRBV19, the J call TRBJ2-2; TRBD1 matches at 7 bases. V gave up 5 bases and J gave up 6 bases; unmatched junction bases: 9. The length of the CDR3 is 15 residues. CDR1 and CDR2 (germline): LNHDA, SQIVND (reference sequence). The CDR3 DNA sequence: TGTGCCAGTAGTCCCCGCGGACAGGTCCCCGGGGAGCTGTTTTTT. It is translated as CASSPRGQVPGELFF.

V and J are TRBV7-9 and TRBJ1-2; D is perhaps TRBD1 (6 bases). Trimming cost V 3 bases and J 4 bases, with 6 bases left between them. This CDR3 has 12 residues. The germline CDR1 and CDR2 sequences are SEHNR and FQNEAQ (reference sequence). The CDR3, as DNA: TGTGCCAGCAGCTTGGACAGCTATGGCTACACCTTC. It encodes CASSLDSYGYTF.

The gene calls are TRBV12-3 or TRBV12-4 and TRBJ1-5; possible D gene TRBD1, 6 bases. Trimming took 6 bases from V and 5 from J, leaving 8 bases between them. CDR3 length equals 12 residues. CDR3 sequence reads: CASSNRDQPQHF. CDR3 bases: TGTGCCAGCAGCAACAGGGATCAGCCCCAGCATTTT.

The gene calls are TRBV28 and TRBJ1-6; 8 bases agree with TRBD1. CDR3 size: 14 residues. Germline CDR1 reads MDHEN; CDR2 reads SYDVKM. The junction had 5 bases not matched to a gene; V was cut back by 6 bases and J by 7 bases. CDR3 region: CASRTDRANSPLHF. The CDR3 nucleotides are TGTGCCAGCAGGACGGACAGGGCGAATTCACCCCTCCACTTT.

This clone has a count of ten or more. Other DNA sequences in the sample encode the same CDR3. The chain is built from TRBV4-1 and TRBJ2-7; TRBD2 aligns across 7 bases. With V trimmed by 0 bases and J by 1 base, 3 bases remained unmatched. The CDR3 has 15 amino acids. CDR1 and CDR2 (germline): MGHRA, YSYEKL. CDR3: CASSQDSGESYEQYF. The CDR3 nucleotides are TGCGCCAGCAGCCAAGACAGCGGGGAGTCCTACGAGCAGTACTTC.

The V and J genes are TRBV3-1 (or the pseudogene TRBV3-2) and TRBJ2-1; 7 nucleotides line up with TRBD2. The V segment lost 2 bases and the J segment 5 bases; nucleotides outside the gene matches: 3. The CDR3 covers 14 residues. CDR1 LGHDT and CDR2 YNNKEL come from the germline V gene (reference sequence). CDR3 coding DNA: TGTGCCAGCAGCCAACGGGCGGGGGACAATGAGCAGTTCTTC. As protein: CASSQRAGDNEQFF.

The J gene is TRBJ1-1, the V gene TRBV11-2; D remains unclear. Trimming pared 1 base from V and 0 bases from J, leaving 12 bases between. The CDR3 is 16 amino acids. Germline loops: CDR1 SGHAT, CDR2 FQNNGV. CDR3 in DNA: TGTGCCAGCAGCTTAGGGCAGGTCCTTATGAACACTGAAGCTTTCTTT. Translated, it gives CASSLGQVLMNTEAFF.

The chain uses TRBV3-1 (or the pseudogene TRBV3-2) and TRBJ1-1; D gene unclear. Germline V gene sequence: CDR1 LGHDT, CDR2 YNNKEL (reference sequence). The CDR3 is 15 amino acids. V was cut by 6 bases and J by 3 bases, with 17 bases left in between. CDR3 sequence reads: CASSRPVRRDTEAFF. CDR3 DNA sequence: TGTGCCAGCAGTCGACCGGTAAGGAGGGACACTGAAGCTTTCTTT.